One and the same sample provided the 12 T cell receptor beta chains below, sequenced in a study of blood T cell repertoires in COVID-19. Only in-frame clones appear in the TCRdb table, and some are missing; sequencing was by immunoSEQ multiplex PCR. The repertoire includes more than 250,000 clones, over 70% of them detected once, and about 1.2% sits in the top ten. The sequenced material came from peripheral blood. The receptors shown here come from a woman aged 45 to 65 with acute or convalescent COVID-19.

Only a few counts were recorded for this clone. The V call is TRBV6-4, the J call TRBJ1-1; 7 positions agree with TRBD1. CDR1 is MRHNA, CDR2 SNTAGT, per germline. The junction had 1 base not matched to a gene; V was cut back by 5 bases and J by 1 base. CDR3 length equals 13 residues. In DNA, the CDR3 is TGTGCCAGCAGTCAGGGGGAGAACACTGAAGCTTTCTTT. Encoded protein: CASSQGENTEAFF.

This clone was counted once. The J gene is TRBJ1-1, the V gene TRBV27; D not resolved. Germline CDR1 reads MNHEY; CDR2 reads SMNVEV (reference sequence). V was cut by 5 bases and J by 0 bases, with 13 bases left in between. This CDR3 comprises 15 residues. CDR3 region: CASSPDGLMNTEAFF. In DNA, the CDR3 is TGTGCCAGCAGTCCGGACGGACTCATGAACACTGAAGCTTTCTTT.

Turning to this clone: The same CDR3 arises from other DNA sequences in this sample as well. The V gene is TRBV30, the J gene TRBJ2-5, with 7 bases lining up with TRBD2. V was pared by 3 bases and J by 2 bases, with 3 bases of the junction left unmatched. Germline-derived CDR1 and CDR2 are GTSNPN and SVGIG (reference sequence). The CDR3 is 13 residues long. The CDR3: CAWSPGGQETQYF. CDR3 coding DNA: TGTGCCTGGAGCCCCGGGGGGCAAGAGACCCAGTACTTC.

V usage is TRBV5-1 and J usage is TRBJ2-2; 8 nucleotides agree with TRBD1. The CDR3 loop spans 14 amino acids. V was pared by 4 bases and J by 1 base, with 0 bases of the junction left unmatched. CDR1 and CDR2 from the germline V gene are SGHRS and YFSETQ. This chain's CDR3 is CASSTGGNTGELFF. Written as DNA, the CDR3 is TGCGCCAGCAGCACAGGGGGGAACACCGGGGAGCTGTTTTTT.

A few counts support this clone. The rearrangement uses TRBV10-3 and TRBJ1-2; possibly TRBD1 for D (5 bases). This CDR3 has 13 amino acids. Germline V lookup: CDR1 ENHRY, CDR2 SYGVKD. Trimming left V 3 bases short and J 8 bases short, with 13 bases between. In nucleotides, the CDR3 is TGTGCCATCAGTGACAGGGCGGAGAAGGGCTACACCTTC. This codes for CAISDRAEKGYTF.

This clone has only a few counts. V usage is TRBV7-3 and J usage is TRBJ1-1; TRBD1 is a possible D gene (6 bases). V gave up 5 bases and J gave up 1 base, with 8 bases separating them. The CDR3 extends over 13 amino acids. CDR1 is SGHTA and CDR2 is FQGTGA in the germline V gene. The CDR3 DNA sequence: TGTGCCAGCAGCACGGACAGGAACACTGAAGCTTTCTTT. Amino acids: CASSTDRNTEAFF. The entire variable domain, with the rest obtained from reference TRBV7-3 and TRBJ1-1, is as follows: GAGVSQTPSNKVTEKGKYVELRCDPISGHTALYWYRQSLGQGPEFLIYFQGTGAADDSGLPNDRFFAVRPEGSVSTLKIQRTERGDSAVYLCASSTDRNTEAFFGQGTRLTVV.

A note on this clone: This specimen includes other DNA sequences encoding the same CDR3. J is TRBJ2-5 and V is TRBV5-6; 14 nucleotides match TRBD2. CDR3 length equals 15 residues. V was pared by 4 bases and J by 2 bases, with 1 base of the junction left unmatched. The germline V gene encodes CDR1 SGHDT and CDR2 YYEEEE. The CDR3 DNA reads as TGTGCCAGCAGCAGACTAGCGGGGGGGCAAGAGACCCAGTACTTC. It translates to CASSRLAGGQETQYF.

The CDR3 protein is CASSPQGSYNEQFF. In DNA, the CDR3 is TGTGCCAGCAGTCCACAGGGATCCTACAATGAGCAGTTCTTC. The chain links TRBV27 to TRBJ2-1, with D maybe TRBD1 (6 bases). The germline V gene encodes CDR1 MNHEY and CDR2 SMNVEV (reference sequence). Trimming removed 5 bases from V and 1 base from J, with 9 bases in between. The CDR3 is 14 amino acids.

This chain uses TRBV5-1 with TRBJ2-3; 9 bases agree with TRBD2. This CDR3 comprises 14 residues. Trimming took 2 bases from V and 6 from J; bases not matched to a gene: 4. Germline V gene lookup returns CDR1 SGHRS and CDR2 YFSETQ. The CDR3, as DNA: TGCGCCAGCAGCTTAGGGGGGACTAGCGATACGCAGTATTTT. It yields the protein CASSLGGTSDTQYF. The variable domain in full, with the rest retrieved from reference TRBV5-1 and TRBJ2-3, is KAGVTQTPRYLIKTRGQQVTLSCSPISGHRSVSWYQQTPGQGLQFLFEYFSETQRNKGNFPGRFSGRQFSNSRSEMNVSTLELGDSALYLCASSLGGTSDTQYFGPGTRLTVL.

This chain connects TRBV9 to TRBJ1-4; weak D call: TRBD1 (6 bases). Trimming removed 4 bases from V and 4 bases from J, with 11 bases in between. Germline V gene data show CDR1 as SGDLS and CDR2 as YYNGEE. The CDR3 is 14 residues long. The DNA for the CDR3 is TGTGCCAGCAGCAGGGACACATATAATGAAAAACTGTTTTTT. It yields the protein CASSRDTYNEKLFF.

V and J are TRBV12-5 and TRBJ1-3, with D perhaps TRBD1 (5 bases). This CDR3 contains 14 residues. The germline V gene has CDR1 LGHNT and CDR2 FRNRAP. Trimming took 5 bases from V and 4 from J, leaving 12 bases between them. In DNA, the CDR3 is TGTGCTAGTGGTAGCGGGACGGGGGGAAACACCATATATTTT. Protein sequence: CASGSGTGGNTIYF.

The J gene is TRBJ2-1, the V gene TRBV3-1 (or the pseudogene TRBV3-2); TRBD2 agrees at 9 bases. Germline-derived CDR1 and CDR2 are LGHDT and YNNKEL (reference sequence). The CDR3 sequence is 15 residues long. V lost 4 bases to trimming and J lost 9 bases; unmatched junction nucleotides: 10. CDR3 nucleotide sequence: TGTGCCAGCAGCCCCCGTGGCGGGGGGGGGCCTGAGCAGTTCTTC. Residues: CASSPRGGGGPEQFF.